Given below is one TCR beta chain in context. Its antigen is undetermined. This sample was taken from a study of T cell responses to AZD1222 COVID-19 vaccine. Study-wide background: Second-dose groups at about 4 or about 12 weeks were pooled.

Study conclusions and caveats: Just a handful of AZD1222 recipients tested seropositive at baseline. The donors showed a predominance of white British ancestry and of females, with possible underestimation of clonal diversity. Spike-specific TCR breadth and depth were elevated following two AZD1222 doses.

CDR3 size: 13 residues. Germline V lookup: CDR1 MDHEN, CDR2 SYDVKM. The V end lost 3 bases, the J end lost 5 bases, and 10 bases lay between the germline ends. The protocol was immunoSEQ multiplex PCR, while the TCRdb copy is restricted to in-frame clones and leaves out a portion. This sample has about 85,000 clones, with 80% to 90% found just once. The chain carries TRBV28 and TRBJ1-1, with D tentatively TRBD1 (5 bases). This receptor was identified in an adult in good health. Sequenced here: peripheral blood, sampled on day 0 of AZD1222 vaccination. DNA of the CDR3: TGTGCCAGCAGTTTCTACAGGAGGACTGAAGCTTTCTTT. The encoded protein is CASSFYRRTEAFF.